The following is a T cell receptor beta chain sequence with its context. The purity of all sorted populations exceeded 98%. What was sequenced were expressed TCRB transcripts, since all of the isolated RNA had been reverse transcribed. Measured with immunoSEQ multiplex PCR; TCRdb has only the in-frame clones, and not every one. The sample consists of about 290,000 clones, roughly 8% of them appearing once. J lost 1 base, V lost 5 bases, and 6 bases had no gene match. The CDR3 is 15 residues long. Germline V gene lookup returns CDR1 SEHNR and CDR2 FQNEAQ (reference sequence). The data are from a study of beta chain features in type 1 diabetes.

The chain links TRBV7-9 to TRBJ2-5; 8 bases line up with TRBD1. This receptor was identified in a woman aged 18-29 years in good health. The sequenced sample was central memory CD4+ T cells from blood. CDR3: CASSTGTGPQETQYF. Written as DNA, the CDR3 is TGTGCCAGCAGCACCGGGACAGGCCCCCAAGAGACCCAGTACTTC.